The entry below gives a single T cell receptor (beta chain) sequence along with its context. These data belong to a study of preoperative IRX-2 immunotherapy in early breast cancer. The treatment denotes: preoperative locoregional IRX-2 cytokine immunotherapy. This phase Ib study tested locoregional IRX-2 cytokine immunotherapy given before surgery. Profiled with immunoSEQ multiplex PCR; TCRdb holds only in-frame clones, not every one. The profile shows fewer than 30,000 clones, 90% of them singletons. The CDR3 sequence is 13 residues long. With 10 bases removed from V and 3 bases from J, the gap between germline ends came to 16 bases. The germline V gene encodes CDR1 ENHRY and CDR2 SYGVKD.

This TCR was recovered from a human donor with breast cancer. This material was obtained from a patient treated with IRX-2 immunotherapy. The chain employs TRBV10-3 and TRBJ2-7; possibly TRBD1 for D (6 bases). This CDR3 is CATGGQQNYEQYF. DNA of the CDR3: TGTGCCACAGGCGGACAGCAAAACTACGAGCAGTACTTC.